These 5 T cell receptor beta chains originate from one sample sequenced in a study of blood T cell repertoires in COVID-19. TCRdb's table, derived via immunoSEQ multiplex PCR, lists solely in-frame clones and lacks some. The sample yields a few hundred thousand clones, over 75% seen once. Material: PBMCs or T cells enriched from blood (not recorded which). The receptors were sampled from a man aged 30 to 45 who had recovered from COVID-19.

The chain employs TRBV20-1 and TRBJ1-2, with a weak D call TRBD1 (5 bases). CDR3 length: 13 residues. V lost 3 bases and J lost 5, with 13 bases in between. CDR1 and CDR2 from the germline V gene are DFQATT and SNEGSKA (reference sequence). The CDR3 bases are TGCAGTGCTAGTAATTTAGGGGATTATGGCTACACCTTC. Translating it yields CSASNLGDYGYTF.

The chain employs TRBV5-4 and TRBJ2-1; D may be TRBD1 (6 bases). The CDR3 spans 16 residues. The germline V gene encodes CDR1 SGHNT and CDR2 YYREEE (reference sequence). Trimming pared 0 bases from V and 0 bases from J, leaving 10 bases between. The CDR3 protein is CASSLGGQLSYNEQFF. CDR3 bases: TGTGCCAGCAGCTTGGGCGGACAGCTCTCCTACAATGAGCAGTTCTTC.

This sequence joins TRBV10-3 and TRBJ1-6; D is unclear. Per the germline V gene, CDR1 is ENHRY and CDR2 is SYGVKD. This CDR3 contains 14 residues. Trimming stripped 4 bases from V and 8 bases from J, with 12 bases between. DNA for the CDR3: TGTGCCATCAGTGCCTATAGTCCCGATTCACCCCTCCACTTT. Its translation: CAISAYSPDSPLHF.

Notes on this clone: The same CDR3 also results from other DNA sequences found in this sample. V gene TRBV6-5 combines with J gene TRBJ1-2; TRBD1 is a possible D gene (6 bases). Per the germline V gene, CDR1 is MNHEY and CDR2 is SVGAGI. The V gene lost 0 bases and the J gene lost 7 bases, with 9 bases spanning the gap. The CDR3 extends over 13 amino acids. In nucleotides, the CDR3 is TGTGCCAGCAGTTACTCACGGGGGGCTGGCTACACCTTC. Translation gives CASSYSRGAGYTF.

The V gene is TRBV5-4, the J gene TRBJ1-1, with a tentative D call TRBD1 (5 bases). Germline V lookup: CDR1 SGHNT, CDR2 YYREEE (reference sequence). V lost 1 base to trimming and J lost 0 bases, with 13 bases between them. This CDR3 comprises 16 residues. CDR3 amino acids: CASSLSLGRVNTEAFF. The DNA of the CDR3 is TGTGCCAGCAGCTTGTCTCTAGGCAGGGTGAACACTGAAGCTTTCTTT.